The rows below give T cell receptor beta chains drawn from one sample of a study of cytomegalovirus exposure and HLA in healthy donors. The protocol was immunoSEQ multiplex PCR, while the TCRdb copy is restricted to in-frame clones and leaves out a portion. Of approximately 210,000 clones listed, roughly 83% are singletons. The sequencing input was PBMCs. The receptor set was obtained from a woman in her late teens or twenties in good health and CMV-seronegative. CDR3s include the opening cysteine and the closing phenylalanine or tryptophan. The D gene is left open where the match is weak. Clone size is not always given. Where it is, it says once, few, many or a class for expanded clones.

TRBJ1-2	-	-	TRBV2	TGTGCCAGCACCCCGGGTCACTATGGCTACACCTTC	CASTPGHYGYTF
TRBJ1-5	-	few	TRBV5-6	TGTGCCAGCAGCCGGGGGGCACATCAGCCCCAGCATTTT	CASSRGAHQPQHF
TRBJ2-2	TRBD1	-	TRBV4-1	TGCGCCAGCAGCCAAGGCCCGGGACAGGGGTCCGGGGAGCTGTTTTTT	CASSQGPGQGSGELFF
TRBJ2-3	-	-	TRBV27	TGTGCCAGCAGTCTCCGTCCGGGAAACACAGATACGCAGTATTTT	CASSLRPGNTDTQYF
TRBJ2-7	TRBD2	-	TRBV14	TGTGCCAGCAGCCAAGATCGGCTAGCGGGAGGGAGGTACGAGCAGTACTTC	CASSQDRLAGGRYEQYF
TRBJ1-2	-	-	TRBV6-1	TGTGCCAGCAGTGTTACCGGGATTGATGGCTACACCTTC	CASSVTGIDGYTF
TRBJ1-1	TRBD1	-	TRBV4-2	TGTGCCAGCGCGCTCGGGACAGGGGGAATTGAAGCTTTCTTT	CASALGTGGIEAFF
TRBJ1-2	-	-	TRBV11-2	TGTGCCAGCAGCTTAGTCGCCGGGAGTACCTATGGCTACACCTTC	CASSLVAGSTYGYTF
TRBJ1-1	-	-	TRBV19	TGTGCCAGTAGTATGGGGGCGGACACTGAAGCTTTCTTT	CASSMGADTEAFF
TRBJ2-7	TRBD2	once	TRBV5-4	TGTGCCAGCAGCTCCCAACGAGGACTAGCGGGAGGGCCGGGGGAGCAGTACTTC	CASSSQRGLAGGPGEQYF
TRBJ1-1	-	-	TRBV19	TGTGCCAGTATCGGCGGGGTTGAAACTTTCTTT	CASIGGVETFF
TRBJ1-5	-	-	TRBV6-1	TGTGCCAGCATGAGATGGAGCAATCAGCCCCAGCATTTT	CASMRWSNQPQHF
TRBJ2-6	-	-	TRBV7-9	TGTGCCAGCAGCTTAGAAGGGGTGGCCAACGTCCTGACTTTC	CASSLEGVANVLTF
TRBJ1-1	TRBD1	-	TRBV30	TGTGCCTGGAGGGGGACAGGGAGAGAAGCTTTCTTT	CAWRGTGREAFF
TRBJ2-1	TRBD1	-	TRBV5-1	TGCGCCAGCAGCTTGGCGGGAAGAGGGGGCCGGTCCTACAATGAGCAGTTCTTC	CASSLAGRGGRSYNEQFF
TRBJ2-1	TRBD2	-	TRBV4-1	TGCGCCAGCAGCCAAAGGACTAGCGGGGGCACCAATGAGCAGTTCTTC	CASSQRTSGGTNEQFF
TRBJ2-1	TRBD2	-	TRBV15	TGTGCCACCAGCAGAGCGACTAGCGGGAGTTCGGGAAACAATGAGCAGTTCTTC	CATSRATSGSSGNNEQFF
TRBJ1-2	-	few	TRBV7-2	TGTGCCAGCAGCTTAGCGTCTTCTTATGGCTACACCTTC	CASSLASSYGYTF
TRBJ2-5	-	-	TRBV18	TGTGCCAGCTCACCTGTCGGCGGGACGGAGACCCAGTACTTC	CASSPVGGTETQYF
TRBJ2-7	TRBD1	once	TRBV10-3	TGTGCCATCAGTGAAACAGGGGGCTCCTACGAGCAGTACTTC	CAISETGGSYEQYF
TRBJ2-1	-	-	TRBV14	TGTGCCAGCAGCTCGGACTGGTACAATGAGCAGTTCTTC	CASSSDWYNEQFF
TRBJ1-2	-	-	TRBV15	TGTGCCACCAGCAGAGACGGGAACTATGGCTACACCTTC	CATSRDGNYGYTF
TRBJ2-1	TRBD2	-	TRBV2	TGTGCCAGCAGTGTTCTAGCGGGGCGGAGAGCCTACAATGAGCAGTTCTTC	CASSVLAGRRAYNEQFF
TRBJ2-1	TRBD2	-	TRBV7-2	TGTGCCAGCAGCGCCCAAGGGACTAGGCGAAATGAGCAGTTCTTC	CASSAQGTRRNEQFF
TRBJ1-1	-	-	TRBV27	TGTGCCAGCAGCACCCAGGGGACGAACACTGAAGCTTTCTTT	CASSTQGTNTEAFF
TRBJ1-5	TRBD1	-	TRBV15	TGTGCCACCGCTCAGGGGGGTTATAGCAATCAGCCCCAGCATTTT	CATAQGGYSNQPQHF
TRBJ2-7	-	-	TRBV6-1	TGTGCCAGCAGCTATGCTCCGGGTCTCTCCTACGAGCAGTACTTC	CASSYAPGLSYEQYF
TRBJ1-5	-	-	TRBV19	TGTGCCAGTAGTATCCAGGGTCAGCCCCAGCATTTT	CASSIQGQPQHF
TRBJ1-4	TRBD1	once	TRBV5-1	TGCGCCAGCAGACCCAGCCGGGACAGGGGAACGTTGGATGAAAAACTGTTTTTT	CASRPSRDRGTLDEKLFF
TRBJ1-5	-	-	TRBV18	TGTGCCAGCTCACCACAGGGGAATCAGCCCCAGCATTTT	CASSPQGNQPQHF
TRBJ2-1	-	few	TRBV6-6	TGTGCCAGCAGAGGGCAGGGCAATGAGCAGTTCTTC	CASRGQGNEQFF
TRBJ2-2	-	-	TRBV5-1	TGCGCCAGCAAAGAGACAGACCTTAACACCGGGGAGCTGTTTTTT	CASKETDLNTGELFF
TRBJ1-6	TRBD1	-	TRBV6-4	TGTGCCAGCAGTGGAGGGGGCCAAGATAATTCACCCCTCCACTTT	CASSGGGQDNSPLHF
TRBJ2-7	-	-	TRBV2	TGTGCCACCCAAAACGGCAGGGACTCCTACGAGCAGTACTTC	CATQNGRDSYEQYF
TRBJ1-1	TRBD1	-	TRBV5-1	TGCGCCAGCAGCGACAGACAGGGGGTGAACACTGAAGCTTTCTTT	CASSDRQGVNTEAFF
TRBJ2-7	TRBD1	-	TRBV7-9	TGTGCCAGCAGCTTACCGGGACAGGGCTACGAGCAGTACTTC	CASSLPGQGYEQYF
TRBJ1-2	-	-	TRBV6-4	TGTGCCAGCAGTGAAAGGGGCGCCCCGGACTATGGCTACACCTTC	CASSERGAPDYGYTF
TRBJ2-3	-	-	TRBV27	TGTGCCAGCAGACGCCCCGGGATGGATACGCAGTATTTT	CASRRPGMDTQYF
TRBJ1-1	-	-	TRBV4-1	TGCGCCAGCAGCCAAGCACGGGGATTCACTGAAGCTTTCTTT	CASSQARGFTEAFF
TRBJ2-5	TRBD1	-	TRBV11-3	TGTGCCAGCAGCCCCCCGGGACAGAAACAAGAGACCCAGTACTTC	CASSPPGQKQETQYF
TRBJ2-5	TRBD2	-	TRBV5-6	TGTGCCAGCAGGACGCTGGGCGGGGGGAGGAAAGAGACCCAGTACTTC	CASRTLGGGRKETQYF
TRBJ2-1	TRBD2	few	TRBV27	TGTGCCAGCGCTAGACCCGGGACTAGTGTCAATGAGCAGTTCTTC	CASARPGTSVNEQFF
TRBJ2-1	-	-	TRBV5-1	TGCGCCAGCAGCTCGGACTCGGGGGGCGAGAGGAATGAGCAGTTCTTC	CASSSDSGGERNEQFF
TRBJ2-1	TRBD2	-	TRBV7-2	TGTGCCAGCAGCTTGGGACTAGCGGGGGGGATTGGTGAGCAGTTCTTC	CASSLGLAGGIGEQFF
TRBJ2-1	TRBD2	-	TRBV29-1	TGCAGCGTTGTGATGCTAGCGGGGGCCCCCAACTACAATGAGCAGTTCTTC	CSVVMLAGAPNYNEQFF
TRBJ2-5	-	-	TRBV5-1	TGCGCCAGCAGCTTGGCTAGGGGGGGCGAAGGGACCCAGTACTTC	CASSLARGGEGTQYF
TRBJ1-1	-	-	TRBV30	TGTGCCTGGAGCCTCGCGGAGAACACTGAAGCTTTCTTT	CAWSLAENTEAFF
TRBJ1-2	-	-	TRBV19	TGTGCCAGTAGTATAGGAACAGCAAACTATGGCTACACCTTC	CASSIGTANYGYTF
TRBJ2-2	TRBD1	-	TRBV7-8	TGTGCCAGCAATAAGCTTGCTAGACAGGGGTTAGGGAACACCGGGGAGCTGTTTTTT	CASNKLARQGLGNTGELFF
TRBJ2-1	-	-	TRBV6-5	TGTGCCAGCAGTTACTCTGCCACACCGTCCTACAATGAGCAGTTCTTC	CASSYSATPSYNEQFF
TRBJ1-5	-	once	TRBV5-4	TGTGCCAGCAGCCAGGGTGGCAATCAGCCCCAGCATTTT	CASSQGGNQPQHF
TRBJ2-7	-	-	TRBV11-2	TGTGCCAGCAGCTTAGTAGCGGACGCCCTCTACGAGCAGTACTTC	CASSLVADALYEQYF
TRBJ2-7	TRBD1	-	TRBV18	TGTGCCAGCTCACCACCGGGACAGCAGAACTACGAGCAGTACTTC	CASSPPGQQNYEQYF
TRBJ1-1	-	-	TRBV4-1	TGCGCCAGCAGCCCCCTCGGGAGCAGATTATTTGTTTTCTTT	CASSPLGSRLFVFF
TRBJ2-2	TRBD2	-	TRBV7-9	TGTGCCAGCAGCTTTCGTAGCGGGGTTGTCGGGGAGCTGTTTTTT	CASSFRSGVVGELFF